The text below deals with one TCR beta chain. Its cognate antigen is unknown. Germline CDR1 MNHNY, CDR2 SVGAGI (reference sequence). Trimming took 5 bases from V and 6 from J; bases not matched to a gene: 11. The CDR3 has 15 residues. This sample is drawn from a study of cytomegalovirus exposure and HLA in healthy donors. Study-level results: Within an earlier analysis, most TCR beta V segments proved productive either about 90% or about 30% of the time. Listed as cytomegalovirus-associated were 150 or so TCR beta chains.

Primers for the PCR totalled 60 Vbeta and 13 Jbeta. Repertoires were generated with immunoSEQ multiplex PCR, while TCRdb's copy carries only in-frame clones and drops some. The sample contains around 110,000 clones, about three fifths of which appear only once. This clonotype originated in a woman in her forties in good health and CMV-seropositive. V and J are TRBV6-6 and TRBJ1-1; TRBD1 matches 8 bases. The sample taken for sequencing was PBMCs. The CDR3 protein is CASSKSTGENAEAFF. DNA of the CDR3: TGTGCCAGCAGTAAATCGACAGGGGAGAATGCTGAAGCTTTCTTT.